This T cell receptor beta chain originates from a study of T cell responses to AZD1222 COVID-19 vaccine. Study-level information: Pooling of second doses given at about 4 or about 12 weeks was done.

With 2 bases clipped from V and 0 bases from J, the junction kept 2 bases outside the gene matches. The CDR3 extends over 15 amino acids. Germline lookup yields CDR1 MDHEN and CDR2 SYDVKM. The method was immunoSEQ multiplex PCR; TCRdb's version includes in-frame clones alone and lacks a portion of them. The data contain about 110,000 clones, over 75% of them singletons. The TCR was taken from an adult in good health. The sequenced sample was peripheral blood, obtained on day 0 of AZD1222 vaccination. The rearrangement uses TRBV28 and TRBJ2-3; the match to TRBD1 covers 7 bases. The CDR3 spells CASSLDRASTDTQYF. CDR3 bases: TGTGCCAGCAGTTTAGACAGGGCTAGCACAGATACGCAGTATTTT.